Following are 22 T cell receptor beta chains from one sample sequenced in a study of T-cell reconstitution after alpha-beta-depleted transplantation in children (dated by TCRdb to about 2016). Library prep was done by PCR. The listed sequencing device is Illumina HiSeq 2500. To normalize quantification of the TCRbeta repertoire, the TCR libraries were built with molecular barcoding that relied on unique molecular identifiers. The public reads were reanalyzed by TCRdb: fastp trimming at Q25, MiXCR alignment, in-frame beta chains only. When rows share a CDR3 protein, they turn into one entry using the most common DNA and genes. A total of 240,000 or so distinct CDR3 sequences appear in this sample, roughly 8.2% of them only once. The top ten clonotypes cover nearly 6.5% of the sample. Explained via the paper, the treatment or condition label denotes: allogeneic hematopoietic cell transplantation with graft depleted of TCRalphabeta T cells and CD19 B cells.

This sample comprised PBMCs, mostly from graft donor cells, obtained 180 days after TCRalphabeta/CD19-depleted stem cell transplant. The receptors here all came from a male patient younger than 18 who had a stem cell transplant for acute lymphoblastic leukemia, so the T cells may come from the graft donor.

At least ten counts were recorded for this clonotype. This rearrangement joins TRBV3-1 to TRBJ2-5; D call uncertain. The V and J ends lost 0 bases and 1 base respectively, with 9 bases between them. Germline V gene sequence: CDR1 LGHDT, CDR2 YNNKEL (reference sequence). The CDR3 spans 15 residues. The DNA for the CDR3 is TGTGCCAGCAGCCAAGACCCGCGGACCCAAGAGACCCAGTACTTC. The encoded protein is CASSQDPRTQETQYF.

The chain recombines TRBV5-5 with TRBJ2-1; D may be TRBD2 (6 bases). Per germline, CDR1 SGHKS and CDR2 YYEKEE (reference sequence). This CDR3 has 13 residues. The germline V and J ends were trimmed by 2 bases and 6 bases, with 9 bases remaining between them. CDR3 sequence (DNA): TGTGCCAGCAGCTTTTCCGGGGGCAATGAGCAGTTCTTC. Translation: CASSFSGGNEQFF.

This clonotype has at least ten counts. The chain has TRBV18 and TRBJ2-5; D is ambiguous. CDR3 size: 12 residues. V was cut by 5 bases and J by 5 bases, with 9 bases left in between. Germline V gives CDR1 KGHSH, CDR2 LQKENI. CDR3 in amino acids: CASSAFGETQYF. The CDR3 DNA follows: TGTGCCAGCTCAGCATTTGGGGAGACCCAGTACTTC.

This chain links TRBV7-2 with TRBJ1-2; 7 bases match TRBD1. The germline V gene has CDR1 SGHTA and CDR2 FQGNSA. Unmatched junction bases numbered 5, after V lost 0 bases and J lost 4 bases. This CDR3 contains 15 residues. CDR3 sequence reads: CASSLAHRGTYGYTF. The DNA for the CDR3 is TGTGCCAGCAGCTTAGCGCACAGGGGTACCTATGGCTACACCTTC.

This clonotype has a count of ten or more. V gene TRBV24-1 combines with J gene TRBJ1-2, with D perhaps matching TRBD1 (5 bases). The V end lost 2 bases, the J end lost 6 bases, and 12 bases lay between the germline ends. Germline CDR1 KGHDR, CDR2 SFDVKD. This CDR3 contains 14 residues. CDR3 in amino acids: CATSDYRTSDGYTF. DNA for the CDR3: TGTGCCACCAGTGATTACAGGACGTCGGATGGCTACACCTTC.

This clonotype was recorded many times. The rearrangement joins TRBV5-1 to TRBJ2-3; D remains ambiguous. Germline lookup yields CDR1 SGHRS and CDR2 YFSETQ. The germline V and J ends were trimmed by 1 base and 5 bases, with 5 bases remaining between them. This CDR3 contains 12 residues. The CDR3 here is CASSLTQDTQYF. CDR3 DNA: TGCGCCAGCAGCTTGACGCAAGATACGCAGTATTTT.

This clonotype was counted many times. The V and J genes are TRBV29-1 and TRBJ1-1; D uncertain. This CDR3 is 12 amino acids long. Germline V gives CDR1 SQVTM, CDR2 ANQGSEA. V lost 5 bases and J 4 bases, leaving 11 bases between the germline ends. The CDR3 protein is CSVRIGGTEAFF. CDR3 DNA sequence: TGCAGCGTTCGGATCGGCGGCACTGAAGCTTTCTTT.

This clonotype came up many times. The chain combines TRBV7-3 with TRBJ2-1, with D unresolved. The CDR3 covers 13 residues. Trimming cost V 5 bases and J 9 bases, with 14 bases left between them. Germline loops: CDR1 SGHTA, CDR2 FQGTGA. CDR3 in amino acids: CASSKTGLGEQFF. For the CDR3, the DNA is TGTGCCAGCAGCAAGACTGGGCTCGGTGAGCAGTTCTTC. Together with reference TRBV7-3 and TRBJ2-1, the CDR3 gives the full variable domain: GAGVSQTPSNKVTEKGKYVELRCDPISGHTALYWYRQSLGQGPEFLIYFQGTGAADDSGLPNDRFFAVRPEGSVSTLKIQRTERGDSAVYLCASSKTGLGEQFFGPGTRLTVL.

This clonotype came up many times. The rearrangement uses TRBV6-2 or TRBV6-3 and TRBJ1-1; D perhaps matches TRBD1 (5 bases). Trimming cost V 6 bases and J 2 bases, with 13 bases left between them. The CDR3 length is 14 residues. Looked up from germline, CDR1 is MNHEY and CDR2 is SVGEGT. In DNA, the CDR3 is TGTGCCAGCAGGCTGGGACGTTTAAACACTGAAGCTTTCTTT. Translation: CASRLGRLNTEAFF.

The chain joins TRBV5-1 to TRBJ2-5, with 9 bases matching TRBD2. Germline V gene data show CDR1 as SGHRS and CDR2 as YFSETQ. V was clipped by 4 bases and J by 4 bases; unmatched bases: 14. This CDR3 comprises 17 residues. CDR3 nucleotide sequence: TGCGCCAGCAGCCGCCCCTCCCCGGGACTAGCAAGAGAGACCCAGTACTTC. Its translation: CASSRPSPGLARETQYF.

A word on this clonotype: A much more abundant neighbour one base away suggests this may be a read error. The chain employs TRBV7-9 and TRBJ2-1; TRBD1 matches at 9 bases. The CDR3 sequence is 16 residues long. Germline CDR1 reads SEHNR; CDR2 reads FQNEAQ (reference sequence). The CDR3: CASSPSGQGKSNEPFF. CDR3 in DNA: TGTGCCAGCAGCCCCAGCGGACAGGGGAAGAGCAATGAGCCGTTCTTC.

This clonotype was observed a few times. The rearrangement links TRBV19 to TRBJ2-1; 7 bases align to TRBD2. V gave up 6 bases and J gave up 6 bases; unmatched junction bases: 5. CDR1 LNHDA and CDR2 SQIVND come from the germline V gene (reference sequence). The CDR3 covers 13 residues. CDR3 sequence (DNA): TGTGCCAGTAGATGGGGGGGAGGCAATGAGCAGTTCTTC. Protein sequence: CASRWGGGNEQFF.

This clonotype was seen a handful of times. This rearrangement joins TRBV19 to TRBJ1-1; the D gene is possibly TRBD1 (5 bases). The V gene's germline CDR1 is LNHDA and CDR2 SQIVND (reference sequence). The germline V and J ends were trimmed by 5 bases and 5 bases, with 12 bases remaining between them. This CDR3 comprises 13 residues. CDR3 in amino acids: CASSDSGRTEAFF. CDR3 DNA: TGTGCCAGTAGTGATTCAGGGAGGACTGAAGCTTTCTTT.

This clonotype was seen many times. V and J are TRBV27 and TRBJ2-5; TRBD2 matches 8 bases. V trimming: 3 bases; J trimming: 3 bases; junction bases outside the gene matches: 9. CDR3 length equals 16 residues. Germline V lookup: CDR1 MNHEY, CDR2 SMNVEV (reference sequence). CDR3 DNA sequence: TGTGCCAGCAGTTTTTATCCCCCGGGGGGGGAAGAGACCCAGTACTTC. Its translation is CASSFYPPGGEETQYF.

The chain joins TRBV6-4 to TRBJ2-7, with 9 positions matching TRBD1. There are 15 residues in the CDR3. The V gene's germline CDR1 is MRHNA and CDR2 SNTAGT. CDR3 sequence (DNA): TGTACCTGCAGTGGCCGGGACAGGGCTGTCTACGAGCAGTACTTC. This gives the protein CTCSGRDRAVYEQYF.

This clonotype was recorded a few times. The gene calls are TRBV20-1 and TRBJ2-3; 9 bases align to TRBD1. The V gene end was trimmed by 0 bases and the J gene end by 2 bases; junction bases not matched to a gene: 12. Looked up from germline, CDR1 is DFQATT and CDR2 is SNEGSKA (reference sequence). The CDR3 is made up of 18 amino acids. CDR3 amino acids: CSARDGASRDRATDTQYF. DNA for the CDR3: TGCAGTGCTAGAGATGGGGCCAGCCGGGACAGGGCCACAGATACGCAGTATTTT.

This clonotype was detected many times. The chain recombines TRBV12-3 or TRBV12-4 with TRBJ1-5, with 8 bases identical to TRBD1. The CDR3 covers 16 residues. V trimming: 1 base; J trimming: 11 bases; junction bases outside the gene matches: 13. CDR3 nucleotide sequence: TGTGCCAGCAGTTTAGGGGGAGACAGGGGAGTTACGGCCCAGCATTTT. Translated: CASSLGGDRGVTAQHF.

With regard to this clonotype: Possible read error: a much larger clone is one base away. This chain connects TRBV29-1 to TRBJ2-1; D remains unclear. The CDR3 consists of 14 residues. Germline assignment: CDR1 SQVTM and CDR2 ANQGSEA. CDR3 in DNA: TGCAGCGTTGCGTGGGCAGTTGTTATCAATGAGCAGATCTTC. Amino acids: CSVAWAVVINEQIF.

This clonotype was observed at least ten times. J is TRBJ1-3 and V is TRBV4-3; no reliable D call. V was pared by 4 bases and J by 0 bases, with 13 bases between. The CDR3 contains 16 residues. Germline assignment: CDR1 LGHNA and CDR2 YSLEER. CDR3 in amino acids: CASSLDRAVSGNTIYF. The DNA of the CDR3 is TGCGCCAGCAGCCTCGACCGGGCCGTCTCTGGAAACACCATATATTTT.

This clonotype was counted at least ten times. One end of the junction varies from germline; a read error may be responsible. The chain carries TRBV25-1 and TRBJ1-1; the D gene is possibly TRBD1 (6 bases). There are 14 residues in the CDR3. Per the germline V gene, CDR1 is MGHDK and CDR2 is SYGVNS. Here the CDR3 DNA reads TGTGCCAGCAGTGAGGCAACAGGGAACCCTGAAGCTTTCTTT. Protein sequence: CASSEATGNPEAFF.

This clonotype has at least ten counts. V usage is TRBV3-1 and J usage is TRBJ1-1, with a possible D match to TRBD1 (6 bases). The CDR3 contains 15 residues. In germline, CDR1 is LGHDT, CDR2 YNNKEL (reference sequence). V lost 4 bases, J lost 8 bases, and 20 bases lay in between. The CDR3 DNA is TGTGCCAGCAGCCTATGGACAGACCAACCTCCCGAAGCTTTCTTT. As protein: CASSLWTDQPPEAFF.

The chain uses TRBV4-2 and TRBJ2-1, with 13 bases identical to TRBD2. The germline V gene has CDR1 LGHNA and CDR2 YNFKEQ. The trim removed 5 bases at V and 0 bases at J, leaving 10 bases unmatched. This CDR3 has 19 residues. As DNA, the CDR3 is TGTGCCAGCAGCGCGCGACTAGCGGGGGGCCCGAGCTCCTACAATGAGCAGTTCTTC. Amino acid sequence: CASSARLAGGPSSYNEQFF.